Each of the 28 T cell receptor beta chains below was sequenced from the same sample in a study of radiation and T cells in renal cell carcinoma. The data were produced by immunoSEQ multiplex PCR, yet TCRdb's version contains in-frame clones alone and is incomplete. The profile shows fewer than 25,000 clones, around 52% of them singletons. Treatment given: 15 Gy SBRT to primary tumor, nephrectomy 4 weeks later. This material consisted of tumor tissue, taken from a patient whose treatment included radiotherapy and nephrectomy. The receptors come from a woman aged 45-65 years with renal cell carcinoma.

This clone was counted between two and nine times. J is TRBJ2-5 and V is TRBV6-1; D is unresolved. CDR3 length equals 11 residues. The V gene's germline CDR1 is MNHNS and CDR2 SASEGT. V was cut by 6 bases and J by 0 bases, with 2 bases left in between. CDR3 nucleotide sequence: TGTGCCAGCAGGGACCAAGAGACCCAGTACTTC. This encodes CASRDQETQYF.

The chain couples TRBV4-1 to TRBJ1-2; 8 bases match TRBD1. With 0 bases clipped from V and 4 bases from J, the junction kept 7 bases outside the gene matches. The CDR3 has 16 amino acids. The germline V gene has CDR1 MGHRA and CDR2 YSYEKL. The CDR3 DNA sequence: TGCGCCAGCAGCCAAGATAGGACAGGGACTGGCTATGGCTACACCTTC. Its protein is CASSQDRTGTGYGYTF.

This clone has more than one count but fewer than ten. The V and J genes are TRBV5-1 and TRBJ1-2; weak D call: TRBD1 (5 bases). The ends were cut back, 2 bases at V and 8 bases at J, with 16 bases in the middle. Germline V CDR1 and CDR2: SGHRS, YFSETQ. The CDR3 covers 14 residues. In nucleotides, the CDR3 is TGCGCCAGCAGCTTTGGGGCGCCTTCATCCGGCTACACCTTC. Residues: CASSFGAPSSGYTF.

The chain joins TRBV30 to TRBJ1-1, with 9 bases lining up with TRBD1. The CDR3 is 13 residues long. With 3 bases clipped from V and 7 bases from J, the junction kept 6 bases outside the gene matches. In germline, CDR1 is GTSNPN, CDR2 SVGIG (reference sequence). CDR3 region: CAWSGTGPYEAFF. The DNA of the CDR3 is TGTGCCTGGAGCGGGACAGGGCCGTATGAAGCTTTCTTT.

This clone was seen only a few times. This chain uses TRBV7-9 with TRBJ1-4, with 7 bases matching TRBD1. CDR1 is SEHNR, CDR2 FQNEAQ, per germline (reference sequence). The CDR3 has 16 amino acids. J was trimmed by 4 bases and V by 3 bases; bases with no gene match: 8. The CDR3 sequence: CASSLPDGTDNEKLFF. The CDR3 DNA is TGTGCCAGCAGCTTGCCAGACGGGACAGATAATGAAAAACTGTTTTTT.

V and J are TRBV4-3 and TRBJ2-2; no reliable D call. Per germline, CDR1 LGHNA and CDR2 YSLEER. This CDR3 spans 16 amino acids. Trimming took 0 bases from V and 1 from J, leaving 9 bases between them. This chain's CDR3 is CASSQDSTRNTGELFF. CDR3 sequence (DNA): TGCGCCAGCAGCCAAGACTCAACCCGGAACACCGGGGAGCTGTTTTTT.

The rearrangement joins TRBV4-2 to TRBJ2-2; TRBD2 matches 9 bases. The CDR3 consists of 16 residues. V was pared by 4 bases and J by 6 bases, with 9 bases of the junction left unmatched. The germline V gene has CDR1 LGHNA and CDR2 YNFKEQ. In DNA form, the CDR3 reads TGTGCCAGCAGCCGTGCGGGGGGGACCGGGGCCGGGGAGCTGTTTTTT. It codes for CASSRAGGTGAGELFF.

The J gene is TRBJ1-2, the V gene TRBV2; 9 bases match TRBD1. The ends lost 6 bases at V and 5 bases at J; junction bases unmatched: 4. This CDR3 is built from 13 residues. CDR1 and CDR2 from the germline V gene are SNHLY and FYNNEI. The CDR3: CASRSGQGYGYTF. Written as DNA, the CDR3 is TGTGCCAGCAGGTCGGGACAGGGATATGGCTACACCTTC.

This rearrangement joins TRBV7-9 to TRBJ2-1; 9 bases map to TRBD1. The CDR3 spans 16 residues. Looked up from germline, CDR1 is SEHNR and CDR2 is FQNEAQ (reference sequence). V shed 4 bases and J 4 bases; nucleotides not matched to a gene: 8. DNA of the CDR3: TGTGCCAGCAGCTCTTCCGGGGGACAGGGTTACAATGAGCAGTTCTTC. It specifies CASSSSGGQGYNEQFF. Drawing the rest from reference TRBV7-9 and TRBJ2-1, the complete variable domain is DTGVSQNPRHKITKRGQNVTFRCDPISEHNRLYWYRQTLGQGPEFLTYFQNEAQLEKSRLLSDRFSAERPKGSFSTLEIQRTEQGDSAMYLCASSSSGGQGYNEQFFGPGTRLTVL.

V is TRBV7-3 and J is TRBJ2-3; D is perhaps TRBD1 (6 bases). In germline, CDR1 is SGHTA, CDR2 FQGTGA. V was trimmed by 3 bases and J by 1 base, leaving 11 bases between them. This CDR3 is built from 15 residues. The CDR3 here is CASSFQGSRTDTQYF. The DNA of the CDR3 is TGTGCCAGCAGCTTCCAGGGGTCCCGCACAGATACGCAGTATTTT.

This chain links TRBV6-6 with TRBJ2-5; 7 nucleotides align to TRBD1. This CDR3 comprises 14 residues. V was pared by 2 bases and J by 5 bases, with 5 bases of the junction left unmatched. Germline V gene data show CDR1 as MNHNY and CDR2 as SVGAGI (reference sequence). CDR3 sequence reads: CASSYGGRGETQYF. CDR3 in DNA: TGTGCCAGCAGTTACGGGGGCAGGGGGGAGACCCAGTACTTC.

This clone was observed at least ten times. The chain employs TRBV11-1 and TRBJ2-3; 9 positions match TRBD2. V trimming: 1 base; J trimming: 4 bases; junction bases outside the gene matches: 6. The CDR3 covers 16 residues. Germline-derived CDR1 and CDR2 are SGHAT and FQDESV (reference sequence). The CDR3 protein is CASSLEAGGHSDTQYF. The CDR3 DNA sequence: TGTGCCAGCAGCTTAGAGGCGGGGGGGCATTCAGATACGCAGTATTTT.

This chain connects TRBV30 to TRBJ1-3; D not certain. CDR3 length: 12 amino acids. V was cut by 5 bases and J by 0 bases, with 5 bases left in between. The V gene's germline CDR1 is GTSNPN and CDR2 SVGIG (reference sequence). CDR3 DNA sequence: TGTGCCTGGGGAGACTCTGGAAACACCATATATTTT. Its protein product is CAWGDSGNTIYF. The whole variable domain, remainder taken from reference TRBV30 and TRBJ1-3, is SQTIHQWPATLVQPVGSPLSLECTVEGTSNPNLYWYRQAAGRGLQLLFYSVGIGQISSEVPQNLSASRPQDRQFILSSKKLLLSDSGFYLCAWGDSGNTIYFGEGSWLTVV.

This chain connects TRBV6-1 to TRBJ2-7; the match to TRBD2 covers 7 bases. V dropped 2 bases and J dropped 2; count of bases not matched to a gene: 6. The CDR3 spans 15 residues. Germline V lookup: CDR1 MNHNS, CDR2 SASEGT. This chain's CDR3 is CASSERTGGTYEQYF. The CDR3 nucleotides are TGTGCCAGCAGTGAAAGGACGGGGGGTACCTACGAGCAGTACTTC.

This chain uses TRBV6-5 with TRBJ1-1; no reliable D call. The CDR3 covers 12 residues. The germline gives CDR1 MNHEY, CDR2 SVGAGI. The V and J ends lost 6 bases and 0 bases respectively, with 5 bases between them. The CDR3 region is CASSQLNTEAFF. In DNA form, the CDR3 reads TGTGCCAGCAGCCAATTGAACACTGAAGCTTTCTTT.

V gene TRBV5-1 combines with J gene TRBJ1-3; D is unresolved. Trimming stripped 4 bases from V and 0 bases from J, with 11 bases between. Germline V lookup: CDR1 SGHRS, CDR2 YFSETQ. This CDR3 contains 15 residues. The CDR3 nucleotides are TGCGCCAGCAGCCTGGGCAGTAGCTCTGGAAACACCATATATTTT. Its protein is CASSLGSSSGNTIYF. The full variable domain, rest sourced from reference TRBV5-1 and TRBJ1-3, is KAGVTQTPRYLIKTRGQQVTLSCSPISGHRSVSWYQQTPGQGLQFLFEYFSETQRNKGNFPGRFSGRQFSNSRSEMNVSTLELGDSALYLCASSLGSSSGNTIYFGEGSWLTVV.

This clone is termed medium-sized. At one of its ends the junction is not consistent with the germline gene, which may arise from a read error. The genes are TRBV7-7 and TRBJ2-2; D is uncertain. The CDR3 extends over 13 amino acids. The germline V gene encodes CDR1 SSHAT and CDR2 FNYEAQ (reference sequence). This chain's CDR3 is CASSLGWHGELFF. CDR3 in DNA: TGTGCTAGCAGCTTAGGGTGGCACGGGGAGCTGTTTTTT. Filled out from reference TRBV7-7 and TRBJ2-2, the complete variable domain reads GAGVSQSPRYKVTKRGQDVTLRCDPISSHATLYWYQQALGQGPEFLTYFNYEAQPDKSGLPSDRFSAERPEGSISTLTIQRTEQRDSAMYRCASSLGWHGELFFGEGSRLTVL.

The sample holds one count of this clone. This chain joins TRBV19 and TRBJ1-1; TRBD1 might be the D (5 bases). V dropped 7 bases and J dropped 1 base, with 13 bases sitting between them. CDR1 and CDR2 from the germline V gene are LNHDA and SQIVND (reference sequence). The CDR3 is 14 residues long. DNA for the CDR3: TGTGCCAGTACCCCTAGGCAGGGGAACACTGAAGCTTTCTTT. As protein: CASTPRQGNTEAFF.

In this sample, this clone turned up a few times. The genes are TRBV6-6 and TRBJ1-6, with a weak D call TRBD1 (6 bases). The germline V and J ends were trimmed by 6 bases and 7 bases, with 16 bases remaining between them. The CDR3 has 15 residues. Germline loops: CDR1 MNHNY, CDR2 SVGAGI (reference sequence). CDR3 sequence: CASRQGRGGNSPLHF. DNA for the CDR3: TGTGCCAGCAGACAAGGGCGAGGGGGGAATTCACCCCTCCACTTT.

This chain uses TRBV19 with TRBJ1-5; D call uncertain. The CDR3 loop spans 11 amino acids. Trimming shortened V by 1 base and J by 8 bases, and 3 bases separated the two germline ends. Germline assignment: CDR1 LNHDA and CDR2 SQIVND (reference sequence). The DNA of the CDR3 is TGTGCCAGTAGTATAGGGGAGCCCCAGCATTTT. Translating gives CASSIGEPQHF.

V and J are TRBV7-2 and TRBJ2-1; tentatively, D is TRBD2 (7 bases). The CDR3 consists of 16 residues. Per germline, CDR1 SGHTA and CDR2 FQGNSA. Deletions cut 6 bases from V and 0 bases from J, with 15 bases between. The CDR3 region is CASSLTGGPSYNEQFF. CDR3 DNA sequence: TGTGCCAGCAGTCTTACCGGGGGGCCCTCCTACAATGAGCAGTTCTTC.

This chain connects TRBV4-1 to TRBJ2-5; 10 bases agree with TRBD1. CDR1 and CDR2 (germline): MGHRA, YSYEKL. The CDR3 runs 16 residues. V gave up 4 bases and J gave up 4 bases; unmatched junction bases: 9. CDR3 region: CASSRGTGTGVETQYF. The CDR3 nucleotides read TGCGCCAGCAGCCGGGGAACCGGGACAGGGGTAGAGACCCAGTACTTC.

V is TRBV7-2 and J is TRBJ1-2; tentatively, D is TRBD1 (6 bases). Germline values: CDR1 SGHTA, CDR2 FQGNSA. The CDR3 is 14 residues long. V gave up 1 base and J gave up 5 bases, with 11 bases separating them. The CDR3 DNA is TGTGCCAGCAGCTTAGTCCCCGGACAGTATGGCTACACCTTC. The encoded protein is CASSLVPGQYGYTF. Supplemented by reference TRBV7-2 and TRBJ1-2, the full variable domain reads GAGVSQSPSNKVTEKGKDVELRCDPISGHTALYWYRQSLGQGLEFLIYFQGNSAPDKSGLPSDRFSAERTGGSVSTLTIQRTQQEDSAVYLCASSLVPGQYGYTFGSGTRLTVV.

This rearrangement joins TRBV5-5 to TRBJ1-2, with unresolved D. The germline V and J ends were trimmed by 3 bases and 4 bases, with 7 bases remaining between them. In germline, CDR1 is SGHKS, CDR2 YYEKEE (reference sequence). The CDR3 runs 12 residues. The CDR3 reads CASSSDLYGYTF. DNA for the CDR3: TGTGCCAGCAGCTCGGACCTCTATGGCTACACCTTC.

This rearrangement joins TRBV5-4 to TRBJ2-3, with D possibly TRBD2 on 5 matching bases. Germline CDR1 and CDR2: SGHNT and YYREEE (reference sequence). V was shortened by 0 bases and J by 5 bases, with 7 bases between the two germline ends. CDR3 length: 13 amino acids. Here the CDR3 reads CASSLEEVDTQYF. The DNA for the CDR3 is TGTGCCAGCAGCTTGGAGGAGGTAGATACGCAGTATTTT.

The genes are TRBV19 and TRBJ1-3; D unresolved. V lost 6 bases and J 0 bases, leaving 9 bases between the germline ends. The CDR3 length is 14 residues. Germline V CDR1 and CDR2: LNHDA, SQIVND (reference sequence). CDR3 protein: CASRTVSSGNTIYF. The CDR3 DNA follows: TGTGCCAGTAGGACGGTGAGCTCTGGAAACACCATATATTTT.

V gene TRBV2 combines with J gene TRBJ2-3, with D possibly being TRBD2 (6 bases). The CDR3 has 15 amino acids. From germline, CDR1 is SNHLY and CDR2 FYNNEI. Trimming shortened V by 4 bases and J by 3 bases, and 14 bases separated the two germline ends. The CDR3 nucleotides read TGTGCCAGCAGTGCGGAGGGGTCCCGTACAGATACGCAGTATTTT. Its protein is CASSAEGSRTDTQYF.

This clone showed up just a few times. The chain uses TRBV7-8 and TRBJ1-1; D gene unclear. The V and J ends lost 4 bases and 6 bases respectively, with 15 bases between them. CDR3 length equals 14 residues. Germline V gene sequence: CDR1 SGHVS, CDR2 FQNEAQ. The CDR3 protein is CASSSGSKEAEAFF. CDR3 bases: TGTGCCAGCAGCTCGGGAAGTAAGGAGGCTGAAGCTTTCTTT.